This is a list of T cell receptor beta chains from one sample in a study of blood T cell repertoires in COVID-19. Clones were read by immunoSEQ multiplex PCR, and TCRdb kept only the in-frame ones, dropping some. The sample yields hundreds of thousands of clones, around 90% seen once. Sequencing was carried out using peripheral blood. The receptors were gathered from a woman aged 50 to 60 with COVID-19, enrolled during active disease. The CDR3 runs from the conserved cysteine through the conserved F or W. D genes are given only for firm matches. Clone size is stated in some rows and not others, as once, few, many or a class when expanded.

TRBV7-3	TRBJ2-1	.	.	CASSLTYARTDKPFF	TGTGCCAGCAGCTTAACGTACGCTAGAACGGACAAACCGTTCTTC
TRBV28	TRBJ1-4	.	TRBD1	CASSSVHRGTVEKLFF	TGTGCCAGCAGTAGCGTCCACAGGGGAACAGTCGAAAAACTGTTTTTT
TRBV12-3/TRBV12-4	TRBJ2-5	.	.	CASSLRETQYF	TGTGCCAGCAGTTTACGGGAGACCCAGTACTTC
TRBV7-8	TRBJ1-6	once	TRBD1	CASSLSDRVNSPLHF	TGTGCCAGCAGCTTATCGGACAGGGTTAATTCACCCCTCCACTTT
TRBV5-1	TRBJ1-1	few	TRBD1	CASIGEQGAERNTEAFF	TGCGCCAGCATCGGTGAACAGGGGGCTGAGCGGAACACTGAAGCTTTCTTT
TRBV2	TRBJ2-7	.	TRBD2	CASRIAGSSYEQYF	TGTGCCAGCAGGATAGCGGGGTCCTCCTACGAGCAGTACTTC
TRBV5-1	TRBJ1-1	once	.	CASSLNEGAGNTEAFF	TGCGCCAGCAGCTTGAACGAGGGAGCGGGCAACACTGAAGCTTTCTTT
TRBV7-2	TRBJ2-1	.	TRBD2	CASSWTSGGYNEQFF	TGTGCCAGCAGCTGGACTAGCGGGGGTTACAATGAGCAGTTCTTC
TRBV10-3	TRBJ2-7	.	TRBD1	CAISGVGTGQEEQYF	TGTGCCATCAGTGGTGTGGGGACAGGACAAGAAGAGCAGTACTTC
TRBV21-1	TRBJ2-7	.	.	CASSKVETSYEQYF	TGTGCCAGCAGCAAAGTGGAGACTAGCTACGAGCAGTACTTC
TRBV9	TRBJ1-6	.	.	CASSDDTRGYNSPLHF	TGTGCCAGCAGCGATGATACTAGAGGATATAATTCACCCCTCCACTTT
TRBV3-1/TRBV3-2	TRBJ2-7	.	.	CASSQKGAAYEQYF	TGTGCCAGCAGCCAGAAAGGGGCAGCCTACGAGCAGTACTTC
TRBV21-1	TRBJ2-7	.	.	CASSLGLLISYEQYF	TGTGCCAGCAGCCTAGGACTGCTAATCTCCTACGAGCAGTACTTC
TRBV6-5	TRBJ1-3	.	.	CASRARRSSGNTIYF	TGTGCCAGCAGGGCGAGACGGAGCTCTGGAAACACCATATATTTT
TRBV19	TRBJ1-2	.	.	CASSIERGVNYGYTF	TGTGCCAGTAGTATAGAACGGGGAGTGAACTATGGCTACACCTTC
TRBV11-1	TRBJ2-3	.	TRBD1	CASSRDRGWTDTQYF	TGTGCCAGCAGCCGCGACAGGGGGTGGACAGATACGCAGTATTTT
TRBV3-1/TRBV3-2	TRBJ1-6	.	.	CASSWRENSPLHF	TGTGCCAGCAGCTGGAGAGAGAATTCACCCCTCCACTTT
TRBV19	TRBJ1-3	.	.	CASSPRGGRNTIYF	TGTGCCAGTAGTCCCAGAGGCGGGAGAAACACCATATATTTT
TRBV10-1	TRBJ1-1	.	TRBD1	CASSGEGQGEAFF	TGCGCCAGCAGTGGAGAAGGACAGGGGGAGGCTTTCTTT
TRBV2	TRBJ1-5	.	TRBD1	CASSHTTGGQPQHF	TGTGCCAGCAGCCATACGACAGGGGGTCAGCCCCAGCATTTT